The rows below give T cell receptor beta chains drawn from one sample of a study of CD8+ T cells in alopecia areata. Clones were sequenced by immunoSEQ multiplex PCR, and TCRdb holds only the in-frame ones, with some missing. The sample shows 65,000 to 90,000 clones, roughly 50% of them seen only once. Specimen: NKG2D-high CD8+ T cells sorted from blood. These TCRs come from a human donor with alopecia areata. CDR3s include the opening cysteine and the closing phenylalanine or tryptophan. The order of the fields is V gene, clone size, CDR3 length, D gene, J gene, CDR3 protein, CDR3 DNA. D genes are given only for firm matches. Clone size, where shown, is once, few, many, or a class for clones that have expanded.

v_gene: TRBV2; abundance: -; len: 14; d_gene: -; j_gene: TRBJ1-2; CDR3aa: CASSVTDGNYGYTF; CDR3nt: TGTGCCAGCAGTGTAACGGACGGAAACTATGGCTACACCTTC
v_gene: TRBV4-2; abundance: -; len: 14; d_gene: TRBD2; j_gene: TRBJ2-5; CDR3aa: CASSQEGTTETQYF; CDR3nt: TGTGCCAGCAGCCAAGAGGGGACTACAGAGACCCAGTACTTC
v_gene: TRBV29-1; abundance: -; len: 12; d_gene: -; j_gene: TRBJ2-7; CDR3aa: CSVAQRSYEQYF; CDR3nt: TGCAGCGTGGCACAGCGCTCCTACGAGCAGTACTTC
v_gene: TRBV30; abundance: -; len: 14; d_gene: -; j_gene: TRBJ2-7; CDR3aa: CAWSESADPYEQYF; CDR3nt: TGTGCCTGGAGTGAGTCCGCGGACCCTTACGAGCAGTACTTC
v_gene: TRBV5-1; abundance: few; len: 16; d_gene: TRBD1; j_gene: TRBJ1-1; CDR3aa: CASSLTGASMNTEAFF; CDR3nt: TGCGCCAGCAGCTTGACAGGGGCGAGTATGAACACTGAAGCTTTCTTT
v_gene: TRBV29-1; abundance: few; len: 12; d_gene: TRBD1; j_gene: TRBJ2-4; CDR3aa: CSVMTGNGPQDF; CDR3nt: TGCAGCGTGATGACAGGGAACGGACCCCAGGACTTC
v_gene: TRBV14; abundance: few; len: 11; d_gene: -; j_gene: TRBJ2-5; CDR3aa: CASSLLETQYF; CDR3nt: TGTGCCAGCAGCCTATTGGAGACCCAGTACTTC
v_gene: TRBV2; abundance: -; len: 13; d_gene: -; j_gene: TRBJ2-1; CDR3aa: CASSPGTYNEQFF; CDR3nt: TGTGCCAGCAGCCCCGGGACCTACAATGAGCAGTTCTTC
v_gene: TRBV28; abundance: -; len: 14; d_gene: -; j_gene: TRBJ2-6; CDR3aa: CASSHEGGYPVLTF; CDR3nt: TGTGCCAGCAGCCACGAAGGGGGGTACCCCGTCCTGACTTTC
v_gene: TRBV29-1; abundance: -; len: 12; d_gene: -; j_gene: TRBJ2-3; CDR3aa: CSGTSGRDTQYF; CDR3nt: TGCAGCGGCACTAGTGGTAGAGATACGCAGTATTTT
v_gene: TRBV7-8; abundance: -; len: 17; d_gene: TRBD2; j_gene: TRBJ2-1; CDR3aa: CASSSTRLAGGYNEQFF; CDR3nt: TGTGCCAGCAGCTCGACCCGACTAGCGGGGGGCTACAATGAGCAGTTCTTC
v_gene: TRBV6-5; abundance: once; len: 16; d_gene: -; j_gene: TRBJ2-2; CDR3aa: CASSYSPDPNTGELFF; CDR3nt: TGTGCCAGCAGTTACTCTCCGGATCCGAACACCGGGGAGCTGTTTTTT
v_gene: TRBV6-5; abundance: -; len: 15; d_gene: -; j_gene: TRBJ2-3; CDR3aa: CASSYTFGGGGTQYF; CDR3nt: TGTGCCAGCAGTTACACATTCGGGGGCGGGGGTACGCAGTATTTT
v_gene: TRBV6-5; abundance: -; len: 16; d_gene: -; j_gene: TRBJ2-3; CDR3aa: CASSSYKGPNTDTQYF; CDR3nt: TGTGCCAGCAGTTCTTACAAGGGACCAAACACAGATACGCAGTATTTT
v_gene: TRBV29-1; abundance: few; len: 15; d_gene: -; j_gene: TRBJ2-2; CDR3aa: CSVVEGAPNTGELFF; CDR3nt: TGCAGCGTTGTGGAAGGGGCCCCGAACACCGGGGAGCTGTTTTTT
v_gene: TRBV29-1; abundance: few; len: 13; d_gene: -; j_gene: TRBJ1-1; CDR3aa: CSVEVLGSPEAFF; CDR3nt: TGCAGCGTTGAAGTGCTGGGGTCCCCTGAAGCTTTCTTT
v_gene: TRBV7-9; abundance: few; len: 15; d_gene: -; j_gene: TRBJ1-4; CDR3aa: CASSLGTSSGEKLFF; CDR3nt: TGTGCCAGCAGCCTCGGGACAAGTAGCGGTGAAAAACTGTTTTTT
v_gene: TRBV7-9; abundance: -; len: 17; d_gene: -; j_gene: TRBJ2-5; CDR3aa: CASSLGEGSPPTETQYF; CDR3nt: TGTGCCAGCAGCTTAGGAGAGGGGTCCCCCCCCACAGAGACCCAGTACTTC
v_gene: TRBV19; abundance: few; len: 15; d_gene: -; j_gene: TRBJ1-6; CDR3aa: CASSIVGEYPSPLHF; CDR3nt: TGTGCCAGTAGTATCGTGGGGGAGTATCCTTCACCCCTCCACTTT
v_gene: TRBV5-6; abundance: -; len: 15; d_gene: TRBD1; j_gene: TRBJ1-5; CDR3aa: CASSRTGDSNQPQHF; CDR3nt: TGTGCCAGCAGCCGGACAGGGGATAGCAATCAGCCCCAGCATTTT
v_gene: TRBV28; abundance: -; len: 14; d_gene: TRBD1; j_gene: TRBJ2-7; CDR3aa: CASKIGTGAYEQYF; CDR3nt: TGTGCCAGCAAAATTGGTACAGGGGCCTACGAGCAGTACTTC
v_gene: TRBV5-1; abundance: -; len: 15; d_gene: -; j_gene: TRBJ2-7; CDR3aa: CASSLAWGRYYEQYF; CDR3nt: TGCGCCAGCAGCTTGGCCTGGGGCAGGTACTACGAGCAGTACTTC
v_gene: TRBV5-1; abundance: -; len: 14; d_gene: -; j_gene: TRBJ2-7; CDR3aa: CASSSRGRRDEQYF; CDR3nt: TGCGCCAGCAGCTCACGGGGGCGCCGGGACGAGCAGTACTTC
v_gene: TRBV6-6; abundance: -; len: 12; d_gene: -; j_gene: TRBJ2-7; CDR3aa: CASSYLAPEQYF; CDR3nt: TGTGCCAGCAGTTACTTGGCGCCCGAGCAGTACTTC
v_gene: TRBV7-2; abundance: few; len: 15; d_gene: -; j_gene: TRBJ2-1; CDR3aa: CASNQAAFLYNEQFF; CDR3nt: TGTGCCAGCAATCAGGCAGCGTTCCTTTACAATGAGCAGTTCTTC
v_gene: TRBV6-4; abundance: few; len: 14; d_gene: TRBD2; j_gene: TRBJ2-7; CDR3aa: CASSVTSGDYEQYF; CDR3nt: TGTGCCAGCAGTGTGACTAGCGGGGATTACGAGCAGTACTTC
v_gene: TRBV27; abundance: -; len: 14; d_gene: -; j_gene: TRBJ1-1; CDR3aa: CASSLRGVITEAFF; CDR3nt: TGTGCCAGCAGTTTGCGAGGGGTGATCACTGAAGCTTTCTTT
v_gene: TRBV6-5; abundance: -; len: 15; d_gene: -; j_gene: TRBJ1-2; CDR3aa: CASSYSFGGRSGYTF; CDR3nt: TGTGCCAGCAGTTACTCGTTCGGGGGTCGGAGTGGCTACACCTTC
v_gene: TRBV19; abundance: -; len: 12; d_gene: -; j_gene: TRBJ2-2; CDR3aa: CASLAPTGELFF; CDR3nt: TGTGCCAGCCTAGCGCCCACCGGGGAGCTGTTTTTT
v_gene: TRBV25-1; abundance: -; len: 12; d_gene: -; j_gene: TRBJ1-2; CDR3aa: CASSVEIGHPDF; CDR3nt: TGTGCCAGCAGTGTGGAGATCGGCCATCCCGATTTC
v_gene: TRBV20-1; abundance: -; len: 11; d_gene: -; j_gene: TRBJ2-7; CDR3aa: CSARDLYEQYF; CDR3nt: TGCAGTGCTAGAGATTTGTACGAGCAGTACTTC
v_gene: TRBV6-5; abundance: -; len: 14; d_gene: -; j_gene: TRBJ2-1; CDR3aa: CATNPDGSYNEQFF; CDR3nt: TGTGCCACAAACCCGGACGGGTCCTACAATGAGCAGTTCTTC
v_gene: TRBV30; abundance: -; len: 12; d_gene: -; j_gene: TRBJ2-7; CDR3aa: CAWSSVGYEQYF; CDR3nt: TGTGCCTGGAGTTCTGTAGGCTACGAGCAGTACTTC
v_gene: TRBV4-1; abundance: -; len: 16; d_gene: -; j_gene: TRBJ2-2; CDR3aa: CASSQEATGRAGELFF; CDR3nt: TGCGCCAGCAGCCAAGAAGCTACAGGGCGGGCCGGGGAGCTGTTTTTT
v_gene: TRBV23-1; abundance: few; len: 16; d_gene: TRBD1; j_gene: TRBJ2-7; CDR3aa: CASSQYPDRGSYEQYF; CDR3nt: TGCGCCAGCAGTCAATACCCTGACAGGGGTTCCTACGAGCAGTACTTC
v_gene: TRBV7-3; abundance: few; len: 14; d_gene: -; j_gene: TRBJ1-2; CDR3aa: CASSNSGTGDGYTF; CDR3nt: TGTGCCAGCAGCAACTCCGGGACGGGAGATGGCTACACCTTC
v_gene: TRBV29-1; abundance: -; len: 11; d_gene: -; j_gene: TRBJ2-7; CDR3aa: CSALGGLEQYF; CDR3nt: TGCAGCGCTCTTGGGGGGCTCGAGCAGTACTTC
v_gene: TRBV5-1; abundance: few; len: 11; d_gene: -; j_gene: TRBJ2-1; CDR3aa: CASSLAREQFF; CDR3nt: TGTGCCAGCAGCTTAGCCCGCGAGCAGTTCTTC
v_gene: TRBV30; abundance: -; len: 15; d_gene: -; j_gene: TRBJ2-2; CDR3aa: CAWIRHSTNTGELFF; CDR3nt: TGTGCCTGGATCCGACACTCTACGAACACCGGGGAGCTGTTTTTT
v_gene: TRBV29-1; abundance: -; len: 12; d_gene: -; j_gene: TRBJ2-7; CDR3aa: CSVSNKSYEQYF; CDR3nt: TGCAGCGTTTCGAATAAGTCCTACGAGCAGTACTTC
v_gene: TRBV14; abundance: few; len: 18; d_gene: -; j_gene: TRBJ2-6; CDR3aa: CASSQTGTLLPGANVLTF; CDR3nt: TGTGCCAGCAGCCAGACAGGCACCCTACTCCCTGGGGCCAACGTCCTGACTTTC
v_gene: TRBV11-2; abundance: -; len: 12; d_gene: -; j_gene: TRBJ1-4; CDR3aa: CASSLGGEKLFF; CDR3nt: TGTGCCAGCAGCTTAGGCGGTGAAAAACTGTTTTTT
v_gene: TRBV27; abundance: -; len: 14; d_gene: -; j_gene: TRBJ2-1; CDR3aa: CASSFRESSNEQFF; CDR3nt: TGTGCCAGCAGTTTCCGGGAGTCCTCCAATGAGCAGTTCTTC
v_gene: TRBV9; abundance: -; len: 16; d_gene: -; j_gene: TRBJ1-1; CDR3aa: CASSVASVQGKTEAFF; CDR3nt: TGTGCCAGCAGCGTAGCTAGTGTCCAGGGGAAGACTGAAGCTTTCTTT
v_gene: TRBV7-8; abundance: -; len: 12; d_gene: -; j_gene: TRBJ1-2; CDR3aa: CASSSRGEGYTF; CDR3nt: TGTGCCAGCAGCAGCAGGGGAGAAGGCTACACCTTC
v_gene: TRBV4-1; abundance: -; len: 14; d_gene: -; j_gene: TRBJ1-1; CDR3aa: CASSQVGADTEAFF; CDR3nt: TGCGCCAGCAGCCAAGTCGGGGCAGACACTGAAGCTTTCTTT